This T cell receptor beta chain emerged from a study of blood T cells in healthy people across ages. For the study at large: Every two T cells gave about one barcoded beta molecule via template switching.

V was cut by 2 bases and J by 3 bases, with 17 bases left in between. The CDR3 has 16 amino acids. Together with a sample-barcoded 5' primer, a J-beta primer mix was included in a second PCR lasting roughly 6 to 12 cycles. TCRdb redid the calling of the 5' RACE reads with MiXCR, one entry per CDR3 protein. Seen here are around 1.7 million distinct CDR3 sequences, roughly 27% observed once, and the top ten hold approximately 7.7%. J is TRBJ2-7 and V is TRBV6-7; possibly TRBD1 for D (5 bases). TRBV6-7 is filed as an ORF, its function uncertain. The receptor's source is a young woman in good health. The sequencing input was blood. The CDR3 loop is CASSYGGAKASYEQYF. The CDR3 nucleotides read TGTGCCAGCAGTTACGGTGGGGCCAAAGCGAGCTACGAGCAGTACTTC.